In this sample, the clone carrying this T cell receptor beta chain is medium-sized. TCRdb ran MiXCR on the PCR reads and lists one entry per CDR3 protein. The sample holds approximately 80,000 distinct CDR3 sequences, 51% seen once. The source of the sample is a study of CDR3 diversity in severe acne. Germline V gene sequence: CDR1 SQVTM, CDR2 ANQGSEA. CDR3 size: 14 residues. V gave up 6 bases and J gave up 0 bases; unmatched junction bases: 3. This clonotype was sampled from a male donor in good health, without acne. The V gene is TRBV29-1, the J gene TRBJ2-3, with TRBD2 matching over 10 bases. The source material was blood. In DNA form, the CDR3 reads TGCAGCGTGCCAGCGGGAGGGAGCACAGATACGCAGTATTTT. It yields the protein CSVPAGGSTDTQYF.